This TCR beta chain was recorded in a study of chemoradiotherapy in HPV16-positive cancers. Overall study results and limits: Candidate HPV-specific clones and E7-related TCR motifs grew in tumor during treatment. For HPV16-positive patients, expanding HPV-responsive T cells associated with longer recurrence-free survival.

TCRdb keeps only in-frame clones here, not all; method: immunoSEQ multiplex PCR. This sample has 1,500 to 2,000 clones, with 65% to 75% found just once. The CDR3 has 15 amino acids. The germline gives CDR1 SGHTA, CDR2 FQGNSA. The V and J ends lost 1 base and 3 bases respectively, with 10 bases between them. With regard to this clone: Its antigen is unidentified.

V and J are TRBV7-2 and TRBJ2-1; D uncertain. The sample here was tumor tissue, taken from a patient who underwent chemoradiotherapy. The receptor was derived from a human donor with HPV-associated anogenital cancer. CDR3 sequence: CASSLGPGFYNEQFF. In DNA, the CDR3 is TGTGCCAGCAGCTTAGGACCCGGTTTCTACAATGAGCAGTTCTTC. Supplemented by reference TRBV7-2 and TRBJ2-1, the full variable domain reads GAGVSQSPSNKVTEKGKDVELRCDPISGHTALYWYRQSLGQGLEFLIYFQGNSAPDKSGLPSDRFSAERTGGSVSTLTIQRTQQEDSAVYLCASSLGPGFYNEQFFGPGTRLTVL.